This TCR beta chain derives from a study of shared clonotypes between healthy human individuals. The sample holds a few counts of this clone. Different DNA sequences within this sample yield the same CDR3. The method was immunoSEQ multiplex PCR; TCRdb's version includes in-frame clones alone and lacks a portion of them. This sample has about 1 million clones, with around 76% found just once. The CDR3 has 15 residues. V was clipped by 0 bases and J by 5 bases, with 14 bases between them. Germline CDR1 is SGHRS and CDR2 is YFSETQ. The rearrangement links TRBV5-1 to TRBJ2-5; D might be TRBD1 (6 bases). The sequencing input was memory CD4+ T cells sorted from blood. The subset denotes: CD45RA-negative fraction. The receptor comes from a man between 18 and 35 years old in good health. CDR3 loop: CASSLEGQSQETQYF. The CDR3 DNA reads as TGCGCCAGCAGCTTGGAAGGACAGAGCCAGGAGACCCAGTACTTC.